This TCR beta chain is drawn from a study of T cell responses to AZD1222 COVID-19 vaccine. Study summary: Doses given second, at about 4 or about 12 weeks, were pooled.

This table comes from immunoSEQ multiplex PCR, and its TCRdb copy is limited to in-frame clones, with some not included. The sample shows 150,000 to 200,000 clones, roughly 88% of them seen only once. Worth noting for this clone: What it recognizes is unknown.

This CDR3 has 12 residues. V was pared by 7 bases and J by 7 bases, with 13 bases between. The germline CDR1 and CDR2 sequences are LNHDA and SQIVND (reference sequence). Study-level points and caveats: Recipients of AZD1222 seropositive at baseline numbered only six or seven.

This material consisted of peripheral blood, taken on day 0 of AZD1222 vaccination. The chain links TRBV19 to TRBJ1-2; D might be TRBD1 (6 bases). The origin of this receptor is an adult in good health. CDR3 bases: TGTGCCAGTACTGACAGGAAGAGTGGCTACACCTTC. Its translation: CASTDRKSGYTF.